This T cell receptor beta chain was obtained from a study of human T cells and chemical hapten exposure (dated by TCRdb to about 2021). Context from the whole study: For sensitization, 2% DPC in acetone was applied to a roughly 2 cm by roughly 2 cm area of upper inner arm skin. Libraries were combined into a pool for sequencing, and differences in TCR yield between samples came mainly from small differences in library volumes within the pool. About 29 alopecia patients gave blood for TCR sequencing at one to four time points (pre-sensitization, 2, 6 and 24 weeks). This study followed changes in the peripheral blood TCR repertoire in vivo during primary and secondary sensitization of alopecia patients to the hapten diphenylcyclopropenone (DPC). Blood samples were taken from patients before sensitization (week 0) and at 2, 6 and about 24 weeks after DPC sensitization. Weekly therapeutic DPC doses were additionally applied to the scalp of patients throughout the roughly 24-week study period. Patch testing on the upper back used Finn chambers containing 0.01% DPC, with scoring done after 6 days according to International Contact Dermatitis Research Group standards. Alopecia areata with under or over 50% scalp involvement, alopecia totalis and alopecia universalis were represented in the patient cohort, which was mostly female.

A note on this clonotype: Its antigen has not been determined. No much larger clonotype is one base removed from it; base qualities were not supplied.

Libraries were prepared through RACE. The sample was run on a NextSeq 500. Library preparation attached unique molecular identifiers to individual cDNA molecules for quantitative, reproducible TCR counting. From each blood RNA sample, both TCR alpha and TCR beta chains were sequenced. In the source study's methods: A median of about 87,000 TCRs per sample was observed, with a range of 23,224 to 690,600. The Decombinator software suite was used to annotate V, J and CDR3 in the TCR reads. To make PS versus PT1 abundance plots, every sample was subsampled to the same number of TCRs (28,000). TCRs were defined as expanded if absent before sensitization and observed at least eight times at the 2-week time point. Using fastp trimming at Q25 and MiXCR clonotype assembly, TCRdb reanalyzed the public sequencing data and kept in-frame beta chains. Under each unique CDR3 protein, matching rows form one entry showing the most common genes and DNA. The V and J calls and clone size are TCRdb's, not the authors'. A total of 65,000 to 90,000 distinct CDR3 sequences appear in this sample, 12% to 15% of them only once. Of the sample, 3.5% to 6% is held by the ten largest clones.

Paper-wide results and their limitations: DPC sensitization did not change how many TCRs were above 1 in 1000 frequency, and no evidence was found of alterations in global repertoire structure. After repeated subsampling, changes were observed in the strength of the expansion versus patch-test correlation and in the threshold at which the correlation became significant. Because every patient had alopecia, a presumed autoimmune disease, the patients' immune response might differ from that of healthy individuals. A positive correlation was found between the number of PT1 expanded TCRs and patch test score, with significance reached at thresholds 8, 16 and 32 but not 4. Expanded TCRs formed significantly more large CDR3 similarity clusters than pre-sensitization or healthy control sets, consistent with antigen-driven responses.

There are 16 amino acids in the CDR3, from cysteine to phenylalanine inclusive. Kept here is only the CDR3 DNA, which spans 48 bases and is read in frame from base 1. Trimming leaves V shorter by 6 bases and J shorter by 2 bases, with the junction holding 3 bases beyond the gene matches. The CDR1 and CDR2 encoded by the germline V gene are MNHEY and SVGEGT. The time point label on this specimen signifies: pre-sensitization, week 0. What this sample's treatment or condition label stands for: therapeutic diphenylcyclopropenone sensitization with weekly scalp DPC. Blood at each patch-test visit was drawn before the patch test was applied. To be eligible, patients had to be aged 18 to 70, diagnosed with alopecia and judged suitable for DPC therapy, while pregnant patients were excluded. Total RNA was isolated from unfractionated whole blood collected in Tempus Blood RNA tubes.

The chain employs TRBV6-2 or TRBV6-3 and TRBJ2-5, and 16 junctional nucleotides match TRBD2. This TCR was recovered from a woman aged 50 to 65 with alopecia areata. Some clones in this sample may be carry-over from other donors' samples. The sample was whole blood, taken in connection with sensitization to the hapten diphenylcyclopropenone (DPC). CDR3 reads: CASSEGLAGGQETQYF. DNA sequence: TGTGCCAGCAGCGAGGGACTAGCGGGAGGGCAAGAGACCCAGTACTTC.